This TCR beta chain was sequenced during a study of blood T cell repertoires in COVID-19. In the study overall: Acute and convalescent COVID-19 samples came from the United States, Italy and Spain.

Original data processing: Amplifying reference gene primers gave estimates of nucleated cell counts. TCRdb keeps only in-frame clones here, not all; method: immunoSEQ multiplex PCR. That table gives V, J and clone size, and the DNA gave D and trimming. The sample shows roughly 200,000 clones, approximately 79% of them seen only once. CDR3 length: 14 amino acids. From germline, CDR1 is MNHNS and CDR2 SASEGT. V lost 2 bases, J lost 4 bases, and 9 bases lay in between. The specimen was peripheral blood. The TCR was taken from a man aged 45-65 years who had recovered from COVID-19. The chain has TRBV6-1 and TRBJ2-4, with D possibly being TRBD1 (5 bases). The CDR3 spells CASSEMQGKNIQYF. In DNA, the CDR3 is TGTGCCAGCAGTGAAATGCAGGGTAAAAACATTCAGTACTTC.